This entry lists 3 T cell receptor beta chains sequenced from one sample in a study of glioma-infiltrating T cells. TCR alpha and beta CDR3 regions were amplified from RNA using iRepertoire nested multiplex PCR. MiXCR was run by TCRdb on the multiplex PCR reads, yielding one entry per CDR3 protein. This table holds approximately 12,000 distinct CDR3 sequences, about a quarter found once. Sequencing input: glioma tissue, nonneoplastic brain tissue, or PBMCs (not recorded which). These receptors came from a human donor with low-grade glioma or glioblastoma, undergoing nonglioma brain surgery, or in good health (not recorded which).

The chain carries TRBV27 and TRBJ2-1; the D call may be TRBD1 or TRBD2 (5 bases each). The germline V and J ends were trimmed by 2 bases and 8 bases, with 13 bases remaining between them. Germline V lookup: CDR1 MNHEY, CDR2 SMNVEV (reference sequence). CDR3 length: 14 residues. The CDR3 spells CASSLRDLSYEQFF. CDR3 nucleotides: TGTGCCAGCAGTTTAAGGGACCTCTCCTATGAGCAGTTCTTC.

This clonotype occurred a few times. Germline and junction disagree at one end, which may indicate a read error. The J gene is TRBJ2-1, the V gene TRBV6-1; 7 bases are shared with TRBD2. The CDR3 has 14 amino acids. Germline loops: CDR1 MNHNS, CDR2 SASEGT. CDR3 amino acids: CASRGLDVNNEQFF. Written as DNA, the CDR3 is TGCGCCAGCAGAGGACTAGACGTCAACAATGAGCAGTTCTTC.

J is TRBJ2-1 and V is TRBV11-2; 7 bases fit TRBD2. The CDR3 spans 17 residues. Germline V gene lookup returns CDR1 SGHAT and CDR2 FQNNGV. With 5 bases clipped from V and 5 bases from J, the junction kept 15 bases outside the gene matches. The CDR3 nucleotides are TGTGCCAGCAGCCTACGTACAGCGGGAATCCCCCACAATGAGCAGTTCTTC. Residues: CASSLRTAGIPHNEQFF.